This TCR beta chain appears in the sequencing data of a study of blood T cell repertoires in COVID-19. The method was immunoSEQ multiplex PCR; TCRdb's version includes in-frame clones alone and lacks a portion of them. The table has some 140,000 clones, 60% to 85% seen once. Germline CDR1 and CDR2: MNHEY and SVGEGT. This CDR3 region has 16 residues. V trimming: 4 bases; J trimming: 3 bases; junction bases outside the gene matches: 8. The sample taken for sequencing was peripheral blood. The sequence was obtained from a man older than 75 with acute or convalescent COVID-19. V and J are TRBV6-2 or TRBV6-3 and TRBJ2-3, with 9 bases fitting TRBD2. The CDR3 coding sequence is TGTGCCAGCAGTTTGGGAAGCGGGGGGTTTACAGATACGCAGTATTTT. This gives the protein CASSLGSGGFTDTQYF.